A selection of T cell receptor beta chains follows, all from one sample in a study of regulatory T cells in long-lasting Graves disease. Via MiXCR, TCRdb re-called the multiplex PCR reads, giving one row per CDR3 protein. The sample consists of 200,000 to 250,000 distinct CDR3 sequences, around 18% of them appearing once. The sample here was peripheral blood mononuclear cells (PBMCs), taken at new diagnosis, from a patient treated with antithyroid drugs. These receptors all come from a female donor with Graves disease. CDR3s include the opening cysteine and the closing phenylalanine or tryptophan. A D gene is named only where the DNA matches it firmly. Some rows mark clone size as missing; the rest say once, few, many or name a class of expanded clone.

D	size	V	J	CDR3	DNA
-	-	TRBV12-3/TRBV12-4	TRBJ2-7	CASSLGRGAYF	TGTGCCAGCAGTTTGGGTCGAGGCGCGTACTTC
-	-	TRBV5-1	TRBJ2-3	CASTLGGRADTQYF	TGCGCCAGCACCCTAGGTGGTCGGGCAGATACGCAGTATTTT
TRBD2	-	TRBV19	TRBJ2-2	CASSPNSGGRTGELFF	TGTGCCAGTAGTCCGAATAGCGGGGGTCGGACCGGGGAGCTGTTTTTT
-	-	TRBV12-3/TRBV12-4	TRBJ2-1	CASSLDVAEVPEQFF	TGTGCCAGCAGTTTAGACGTAGCGGAAGTTCCCGAGCAGTTCTTC
-	many	TRBV4-1	TRBJ2-3	CASSQDRLRTDTQYF	TGCGCCAGCAGCCAAGATAGGCTCCGCACAGATACGCAGTATTTT
-	few	TRBV27	TRBJ2-1	CASSLRGNALYNEQFF	TGTGCCAGCAGTTTACGTGGAAACGCCCTATACAATGAGCAGTTCTTC
-	-	TRBV13	TRBJ2-5	CASSLAATEETQYF	TGTGCCAGCAGCTTAGCCGCGACAGAGGAGACCCAGTACTTC
TRBD1	-	TRBV27	TRBJ2-2	CASRKRTGGAGELFF	TGTGCCAGCAGGAAGCGGACAGGGGGCGCAGGGGAGCTGTTTTTT
TRBD1	many	TRBV19	TRBJ1-6	CASRRDSQNLPLHF	TGTGCCAGTAGGCGGGACAGTCAAAATTTACCCCTCCACTTT
TRBD2	many	TRBV14	TRBJ2-3	CASSEDIPWLAGGSTDTQYF	TGTGCCAGCAGCGAAGATATCCCGTGGCTAGCGGGGGGGAGCACAGATACGCAGTATTTT
-	few	TRBV6-1	TRBJ2-7	CASTSDSSYEQYF	TGTGCCAGCACATCTGACAGCTCCTACGAGCAGTACTTC
-	many	TRBV7-9	TRBJ2-5	CASSLVLGGETQYF	TGTGCCAGCAGCTTAGTGCTAGGGGGAGAGACCCAGTACTTC
TRBD1	many	TRBV4-1	TRBJ1-4	CASSQVGTGGEKLFF	TGCGCCAGCAGCCAAGTAGGGACAGGGGGCGAAAAACTGTTTTTT
TRBD1	many	TRBV7-2	TRBJ1-2	CASSWTGGADYGYTF	TGTGCCAGCAGCTGGACAGGGGGCGCCGATTATGGCTACACCTTC
TRBD2	-	TRBV4-3	TRBJ2-3	CASSQFHGASGSMDTQYF	TGCGCCAGCAGCCAATTCCACGGGGCCAGCGGGAGTATGGATACGCAGTATTTT
TRBD1	many	TRBV7-2	TRBJ2-5	CASSPQHTDRVQETQYF	TGTGCCAGCAGCCCCCAACACACGGACAGGGTCCAAGAGACCCAGTACTTC
-	few	TRBV6-2/TRBV6-3	TRBJ2-2	CASSWSRNTGELFF	TGTGCCAGCAGTTGGTCCCGGAACACCGGGGAGCTGTTTTTT
-	many	TRBV7-9	TRBJ1-1	CASSSDRRGSMNTEAFF	TGTGCCAGCAGCTCCGACCGGAGGGGGTCTATGAACACTGAAGCTTTCTTT
-	-	TRBV19	TRBJ1-1	CASRMTGNTEAFF	TGTGCCAGTAGAATGACAGGGAACACTGAAGCTTTCTTT